The 11 T cell receptor beta chains below were found in one sample sequenced in a study of neoadjuvant anti-PD-1 for oral cavity cancer. Time point specified: after neoadjuvant nivolumab, at surgical resection. The table came from immunoSEQ multiplex PCR; TCRdb's copy has only in-frame clones and leaves some out. The repertoire has over 5,000 clones, roughly 61% of them found once; the top ten carry roughly 7.2%. The material was tumor tissue, obtained after nivolumab (anti-PD-1) treatment. These receptors were obtained from a person aged 35 to 85 with oral cavity squamous cell carcinoma.

Only a few counts were recorded for this clone. The J gene is TRBJ2-3, the V gene TRBV7-8; 7 bases line up with TRBD2. Looked up from germline, CDR1 is SGHVS and CDR2 is FQNEAQ. With V trimmed by 3 bases and J by 5 bases, 14 bases remained unmatched. The CDR3 runs 17 residues. In DNA, the CDR3 is TGTGCCAGCAGCTTTTCGGTAGCGGGCCTGGTGGGAGATACGCAGTATTTT. Its translation is CASSFSVAGLVGDTQYF.

The chain has TRBV19 and TRBJ1-6; no definite D call. Trimming left V 7 bases short and J 7 bases short, with 8 bases between. The V gene's germline CDR1 is LNHDA and CDR2 SQIVND (reference sequence). The CDR3 runs 12 residues. The chain's CDR3 is CASTTANSPLHF. As DNA, the CDR3 is TGTGCCAGTACAACAGCAAATTCACCCCTCCACTTT.

The V gene is TRBV5-4, the J gene TRBJ2-7; 7 bases match TRBD1. The CDR3 contains 14 residues. Germline trimming cut 2 bases from V and 6 bases from J; bases unmatched to any gene: 8. Germline V CDR1 and CDR2: SGHNT, YYREEE (reference sequence). The DNA of the CDR3 is TGTGCCAGCAGCTTTACGGTAACAGGGGCCGAGCAGTACTTC. It yields the protein CASSFTVTGAEQYF.

This chain connects TRBV9 to TRBJ2-7; D is ambiguous. V was trimmed by 0 bases and J by 3 bases, leaving 7 bases between them. The CDR3 is 13 residues long. Germline assignment: CDR1 SGDLS and CDR2 YYNGEE. CDR3 in DNA: TGTGCCAGCAGCGTAGGCAACAGCTACGAGCAGTACTTC. It is translated as CASSVGNSYEQYF.

The CDR3, as DNA: TGTGCCAGCAGTTACGATCGAAACCGAGAGGCTTTCTTT. Its protein product is CASSYDRNREAFF. V is TRBV6-5 and J is TRBJ1-1; no firm D call. This CDR3 has 13 amino acids. Deletions cut 2 bases from V and 11 bases from J, with 15 bases between. Germline-derived CDR1 and CDR2 are MNHEY and SVGAGI.

The chain joins TRBV27 to TRBJ1-4; possibly TRBD1 for D (5 bases). Germline V gene lookup returns CDR1 MNHEY and CDR2 SMNVEV (reference sequence). This CDR3 comprises 13 residues. V was shortened by 3 bases and J by 8 bases, with 10 bases between the two germline ends. The chain's CDR3 is CASSFQGGEKLFF. The DNA for the CDR3 is TGTGCCAGCAGTTTCCAGGGAGGGGAAAAACTGTTTTTT.

The table lists this clone with a count of one. Here the CDR3 reads CASREFVGPTDTQYF. DNA for the CDR3: TGTGCCAGCAGGGAGTTTGTGGGCCCCACAGATACGCAGTATTTT. V is TRBV6-1 and J is TRBJ2-3; no clear D gene. The CDR3 sequence is 15 residues long. Trimming took off 6 bases at V and 2 bases at J, with 15 bases between the two ends. Germline V CDR1 and CDR2: MNHNS, SASEGT.

The chain joins TRBV7-3 to TRBJ2-1; 7 bases line up with TRBD2. Per the germline V gene, CDR1 is SGHTA and CDR2 is FQGTGA. V lost 5 bases and J lost 0; bases outside the gene matches: 7. CDR3 length: 16 residues. The CDR3: CASSRSSGSSYNEQFF. For the CDR3, the DNA is TGTGCCAGCAGCCGATCTAGCGGAAGCTCCTACAATGAGCAGTTCTTC.

The genes are TRBV7-6 and TRBJ1-4; TRBD1 might be the D (5 bases). This CDR3 is 14 amino acids long. Per the germline V gene, CDR1 is SGHVS and CDR2 is FNYEAQ. V was clipped by 1 base and J by 4 bases, with 7 bases between them. CDR3 sequence reads: CASSLGQHNEKLFF. The CDR3, as DNA: TGTGCCAGCAGCTTAGGACAGCATAATGAAAAACTGTTTTTT.

This sequence joins TRBV5-6 and TRBJ2-1; D is perhaps TRBD1 (5 bases). The CDR3 is 14 residues long. Germline values: CDR1 SGHDT, CDR2 YYEEEE. The V end lost 1 base, the J end lost 10 bases, and 15 bases lay between the germline ends. CDR3 sequence (DNA): TGTGCCAGCAGCTTGTCTTACGGGCGGACAGAGCAGTTCTTC. Its translation: CASSLSYGRTEQFF.

The rearrangement uses TRBV18 and TRBJ2-5, with TRBD1 matching 7 bases. The germline V gene encodes CDR1 KGHSH and CDR2 LQKENI. There are 15 residues in the CDR3. The J segment lost 2 bases and the V segment lost 5 bases, leaving 8 bases of the junction unmatched. This CDR3 is CASSRDSSAQETQYF. In DNA, the CDR3 is TGTGCCAGCTCAAGGGACAGCTCCGCTCAAGAGACCCAGTACTTC.